The source of this T cell receptor (beta chain) is a study of cytomegalovirus exposure and HLA in healthy donors (dated by TCRdb to about 2017). Regarding the study in general: An earlier analysis of 587 of the donors reported under 300 Gb of sequence data and 117 million unique TCR beta sequences obtained from about 180 million T cells. Roughly 320 gigabases of sequencing data and roughly 80 million unique TCR sequences made up an early release that covered several hundred HLA-typed donors. The genetic ancestry cluster associated with self-reported Caucasian donors included 80% to 90% of the 398 genotyped donors. The study aimed to test whether cataloging public T cell receptors could reveal signatures of past pathogen exposure. The T cell repertoires of under 750 subjects were profiled by immunosequencing and related to cytomegalovirus serostatus. In addition to the first cohort of 650 to 800 subjects, a separate validation cohort of 120 different subjects was used. To predict cytomegalovirus infection status, the study brought together high-throughput TCR immunosequencing, statistical association of individual TCRs with disease status, and machine learning. To study patterns of TCR occurrence, a later analysis re-analyzed previously published TCR beta repertoires from 700 or so donors and added high-resolution HLA genotyping. The later analysis used no new phenotypic data to find candidate immune exposures, relying instead on TCR beta sequences and their occurrence across donors. In an earlier analysis of 587 of the donors, high-throughput TCR beta sequencing was used to judge whether each TCR beta V gene segment behaved as functional or pseudogenic. Alongside the repertoire data, information on donor age, sex, ethnicity and CMV serostatus was compiled. Genome-wide SNP genotypes for about 55% of the 666 donors were used in a later genetic analysis, which treated that subset as a discovery cohort. All discovery cohort repertoires had been generated on a single sequencing platform. Class I and class II HLA loci were covered by the typing at four-digit resolution. The number of donors typed differed by locus, with about 620-630 for A, B, C, DRB1 and DQB1, over 500 for DQA1, over 600 for DPA1, and 450 to 480 for DPB1. Because of strong linkage in the cohort, roughly five DR-DQ haplotypes were treated as single units for association and clustering. On average, about 240,000 unique TCR beta nucleotide sequences were sequenced per donor among some 430 genotyped donors of the cohort, with roughly 18% of those sequences being non-productive. What the research found in general, with its limitations: The sequencing pipeline was judged likely to have produced a cluster of highly shared sequence variants as a technical artifact. In vitro tests confirmed that three of the cytomegalovirus-associated TCR beta chains recognize cytomegalovirus antigens. Strong co-occurrence of HLA alleles, especially DR and DQ, made assigning TCR associations to individual alleles difficult. Specific HLA alleles were associated with roughly 17,000 TCR beta sequences at a false discovery rate of 0.05 in a later analysis. In a later analysis, HLA-associated TCR beta chains were found to be more clonally expanded and to have lower generation probabilities than equally common non-associated chains. In a later genetic analysis, fewer N-insertions in productive TCRs were reported among donors in an Asian-associated ancestry cluster than the roughly 670-donor mean. This cohort had only TCR beta chains sequenced, and the lack of alpha or paired-chain data limited which features could be detected. In a later analysis, TCR association rates were found to vary across HLA loci, with the most associated TCRs seen for DRB1 alleles and the fewest for HLA-C alleles. Because HLA typing was missing for some donors at each locus, association tests included only the typed subset. Most TCR sequences were observed very rarely across donors, whereas some public TCRs were present in many individuals. Immune exposure information for the cohort was limited to CMV serostatus. The study gave a list of under 200 TCR beta chains associated with cytomegalovirus. About 17 rarely observed V segments, including chromosome 9 orphons, were excluded from the earlier analysis of several hundred of the donors because counts were too low. Roughly uniform sequencing depth across donors was assumed in presence/absence analyses, although this assumption may not hold. According to a later analysis, parvovirus B19, influenza, CMV and Epstein-Barr virus appeared linked to several top co-occurrence clusters. An association between a missense DCLRE1C variant and V-gene and J-gene trimming of TCR beta chains was found in a later genetic analysis and replicated in an independent cohort. Linkage disequilibrium might explain the correlated functional status among segregating V segments, but an unknown experimental factor could not be excluded. Because the 87-base-pair reads could not distinguish some IMGT-functional V segments, including TRBV6-2 and TRBV6-3, those segments were excluded. An earlier analysis of approximately 600 of the donors showed that most TCR beta V segments appeared in productive rearrangements either about 87% or about 30% of the time, which broadly matched IMGT annotations. In a later analysis, most CMV-associated TCR beta chains were found to appear HLA-restricted, with HLA associations seemingly driven largely by CMV exposure. A further reported finding was that TCR beta sequences accurately predicted the HLA-A and HLA-B alleles for most subjects in the first cohort. It was suggested by the authors that the approach could potentially be generalized to other disease states and immunological phenotypes. In both the original and validation cohorts, the classifier was reported to diagnose cytomegalovirus status with high specificity and sensitivity.

This clone has only a few counts. The specificity of this receptor is unknown. Base quality data are lacking; no much larger clone is found one base away. The cohort was made up of several hundred healthy bone marrow donors. Cohort members were all nominally healthy when sampled, although unrecorded immune exposures were likely present. The donor was CMV seronegative and belonged to the group of over 350 seronegative cohort members. Every donor gave a peripheral blood sample, and the peripheral blood mononuclear cells from that sample were used for TCR beta sequencing. Genomic DNA was extracted from the blood cell samples with the Qiagen DNeasy Blood Extraction Kit. From cysteine to phenylalanine, the CDR3 is 13 amino acids long. Here the CDR3 DNA is all that survives: 39 bases in frame from base 1. V is reduced by 7 bases and J by 4 bases, leaving a spacing of 16 bases between them. Looking up the germline V gene yields CDR1 SQVTM and CDR2 ANQGSEA.

Library prep was done by the immunoSEQ multiplex PCR assay. The multiplex PCR relied on a mix of 60 forward primers for TCR Vbeta segments and 13 reverse primers for TCR Jbeta segments. Amplification of the CDR3 region of rearranged TCR beta genes was performed with a multiplex PCR assay on genomic DNA. Amplified TCR beta libraries were sequenced as 87-base-pair reads on the Illumina HiSeq System. The study's processing was this. A later analysis tallied around 87 million unique TCR beta chains across the 610 or so repertoires, and approximately 9.9 million of those chains were shared by two or more donors. Raw reads were error-corrected and collapsed into unique sequences with a nearest-neighbor algorithm that merged closely related sequences to remove PCR and sequencing errors. CDR3 sequences were aligned to IMGT reference sequences to assign V, D and J gene segments. For a sequence to be retained, a match of at least six nucleotides to both a V gene segment and a J gene segment was required. Rearrangements were classified as productive when the CDR3 lacked stop codons and remained in frame with V and J, and all other rearrangements were classified as non-productive. Following IMGT convention, CDR3 was defined as the stretch from the second conserved V-encoded cysteine up to the conserved J-encoded phenylalanine. The earlier analysis of about 560 of the donors excluded any sequence lacking an unambiguous match to a single V gene segment. An earlier analysis of 450 to 650 of the donors called V segments functional above 56.7% productive rearrangements and segregating when the between-donor standard deviation exceeded 5%. A statistical classification framework was developed to diagnose cytomegalovirus status using the catalog of TCR beta chain sequences. In a later analysis, V and J genes were assigned by comparing TCR nucleotide sequences against IMGT/GENE-DB human TR gene sequences. In a later analysis, CDR3 sequences and most-parsimonious VDJ recombination scenarios were assigned using the TCRdist pipeline. A later analysis defined each TCR beta chain by its CDR3 amino acid sequence plus V-gene family, and excluded reads lacking a unique V-gene family. To address suspected cross-contamination and a sequencing artifact, a later analysis removed around 590 highly shared, low-generation-probability nucleotide sequences. In a later analysis, a clonal expansion index was calculated for each public chain from normalized within-repertoire ranks of inferred template counts. Generation probabilities in a later analysis came from a VDJ recombination model fitted to out-of-frame rearrangements, and those results were checked against IGoR. In a later analysis, hypergeometric tests were used to score TCR-TCR, TCR-HLA and TCR-CMV co-occurrence, with a repertoire-size bias correction applied to TCR pairs. False discovery rates were estimated in a later analysis by permuting HLA or CMV assignments 20 times. In a later analysis, co-occurring TCRs were grouped with DBSCAN, and TCRdist sequence similarity was added when clustering was performed within HLA-allele-positive subsets. For co-occurrence clustering, repertoires with fewer than 30,000 or more than 120,000 public chains were excluded, along with five repertoires with anomalous nucleotide sharing. TCRdb provides this immuneACCESS table in a form limited to in-frame rearrangements. Some clones are lacking; in checked studies, under half of them reflect an unresolved V gene, and why the rest are absent is not known. From that table come the V and J calls and clone size; the DNA was used to work out D and trimming. The sample table contains around 200,000 clones; only one count was recorded for around 80% of them. 1.5% to 2% of the sample is held by the ten biggest clonotypes.

The rearranged chain carries TRBV29-1 and TRBJ1-1, with TRBD1 perhaps the D gene, on 6 matching bases. Sequencing was performed on PBMCs. This receptor was identified in a man aged 25-40 years in good health and CMV-seronegative. CDR3 loop: CSAKRGAGTEAFF. The bases read TGCAGCGCCAAGCGGGGGGCGGGCACTGAAGCTTTCTTT.